This passage covers 9 T cell receptor beta chains from one sample sequenced in a study of blood T cells in healthy people across ages (dated by TCRdb to between 2014 and 2017). Library generation was performed with 5' RACE. These reads were obtained on an Illumina HiSeq 2500. A second PCR of roughly 6 to 11 cycles was run with a J-beta primer mix and a sample-barcoded 5' primer. TCRdb passed the public sequencing reads through fastp at Q25 and MiXCR, retaining productive beta sequences. Records with the same CDR3 protein are collapsed into one entry carrying the most frequent genes and DNA. The sample table contains around 870,000 distinct CDR3 sequences; only one count was recorded for under 35% of them. Around a sixth of the sample lies in the top ten. The sequenced sample consisted of blood. Receptors originate from a woman over 75 in good health.

Many counts were recorded for this clonotype. J is TRBJ1-5 and V is TRBV27; D is undetermined. This CDR3 spans 14 amino acids. Germline CDR1 reads MNHEY; CDR2 reads SMNVEV (reference sequence). Trimming took off 3 bases at V and 3 bases at J, with 9 bases between the two ends. CDR3 DNA: TGTGCCAGCAGTTTCGGGCAGGCCAATCAGCCCCAGCATTTT. It specifies CASSFGQANQPQHF.

The chain couples TRBV24-1 to TRBJ2-1, with 7 bases lining up with TRBD1. The CDR3 has 17 residues. The germline CDR1 and CDR2 sequences are KGHDR and SFDVKD. J gave up 2 bases and V 3 bases, and 9 bases lay outside the gene matches. The CDR3 region is CATSDPRDRDTYNEQFF. CDR3 in DNA: TGTGCCACCAGTGATCCCCGGGACAGAGATACCTACAATGAGCAGTTCTTC.

In regard to this clonotype: One junction end does not reproduce the germline sequence, and a read error may be involved. This chain's CDR3 is CATSRQATNEKRFF. In nucleotides, the CDR3 is TGTGCCACCAGCCGACAGGCAACTAATGAAAAACGGTTTTTT. The chain is built from TRBV15 and TRBJ1-4; D possibly corresponds to TRBD1 (6 bases). The CDR3 has 14 amino acids. CDR1 and CDR2 (germline): LNHNV, YYDKDF (reference sequence).

This clonotype was picked up a small number of times. CDR3 DNA sequence: TGCAGTGCTAGACTCGGGGGAAACACAGATACGCAGTATTTT. This encodes CSARLGGNTDTQYF. The V gene is TRBV20-1, the J gene TRBJ2-3; D is possibly TRBD2 (6 bases). The length of the CDR3 is 14 residues. V was trimmed by 2 bases and J by 2 bases, leaving 11 bases between them. From germline, CDR1 is DFQATT and CDR2 SNEGSKA (reference sequence).

This chain links TRBV6-1 with TRBJ1-1, with TRBD1 matching 8 bases. The germline gives CDR1 MNHNS, CDR2 SASEGT. Trimming at V came to 6 bases and at J to 1 base, leaving 7 bases not matched to a gene. The CDR3 runs to 15 residues. The CDR3 DNA is TGTGCCAGCAGACAGGACAGGGTTCGGAACACTGAAGCTTTCTTT. Translating gives CASRQDRVRNTEAFF.

This chain links TRBV2 with TRBJ2-3; 8 nucleotides match TRBD2. This CDR3 is built from 15 residues. The V gene's germline CDR1 is SNHLY and CDR2 FYNNEI. The V and J ends lost 7 bases and 2 bases, in that order; junction bases with no gene match: 8. DNA for the CDR3: TGTGCCAGCACTGGGCTAGCGGGTCACACAGATACGCAGTATTTT. Residues: CASTGLAGHTDTQYF.

This clonotype appeared many times. V is TRBV6-6 and J is TRBJ2-3, with TRBD2 matching over 7 bases. Trimming at V came to 6 bases and at J to 2 bases, leaving 8 bases not matched to a gene. The CDR3 runs 15 residues. CDR1 is MNHNY, CDR2 SVGAGI, per germline (reference sequence). The CDR3: CASRATSGDTDTQYF. CDR3 nucleotide sequence: TGTGCCAGCAGGGCCACCAGCGGGGACACAGATACGCAGTATTTT.

This clonotype was seen repeatedly, ten times or more. The rearrangement links TRBV18 to TRBJ2-5, with D hard to call. V dropped 2 bases and J dropped 3 bases, with 7 bases sitting between them. Germline V lookup: CDR1 KGHSH, CDR2 LQKENI. CDR3 length: 13 amino acids. CDR3 nucleotide sequence: TGTGCCAGCTCACCAGAGACGAAAGAGACCCAGTACTTC. It is translated as CASSPETKETQYF. Full variable domain (missing parts from reference TRBV18 and TRBJ2-5): NAGVMQNPRHLVRRRGQEARLRCSPMKGHSHVYWYRQLPEEGLKFMVYLQKENIIDESGMPKERFSAEFPKEGPSILRIQQVVRGDSAAYFCASSPETKETQYFGPGTRLLVL.

This clonotype was seen at least ten times. J is TRBJ2-1 and V is TRBV6-5; the D call may be TRBD1 or TRBD2 (6 bases each). Per germline, CDR1 MNHEY and CDR2 SVGAGI. This CDR3 region has 19 residues. The V end was cut by 3 bases, the J end by 10 bases, with 31 bases between. In DNA form, the CDR3 reads TGTGCCAGCAGTTATCTCGGCAGGGGCCGCGTCGGGGGCGTCGGGGAGCAGTTCTTC. Translation: CASSYLGRGRVGGVGEQFF.